This section outlines one T cell receptor (beta chain) sequence together with its context. The sample comes from a study of blood T cell repertoires in COVID-19. In the study overall: Specimens from acute and convalescent COVID-19 originated in the United States, Italy and Spain.

This CDR3 has 16 residues. Germline-derived CDR1 and CDR2 are ENHRY and SYGVKD. V lost 3 bases to trimming and J lost 0 bases; unmatched junction nucleotides: 5. Profiled with immunoSEQ multiplex PCR; TCRdb holds only in-frame clones, not every one. The table shows 120,000 or so clones, with about 83% occurring only once. The rearrangement links TRBV10-3 to TRBJ1-1, with TRBD1 matching over 9 bases. The specimen was peripheral blood. The sequence derives from a man of 80 years or more with active or convalescent COVID-19. CDR3 protein: CAISDTGGLLNTEAFF. CDR3 DNA sequence: TGTGCCATCAGTGATACAGGGGGCTTACTGAACACTGAAGCTTTCTTT.